Sequencing of this T cell receptor (beta chain) was carried out in a study of identical twins. TCRdb re-derived calls from the 5' RACE reads in MiXCR, one entry per CDR3 protein. Of approximately 280,000 distinct CDR3 sequences listed, roughly 8.6% are singletons. Among all donors, each was a healthy Caucasian. V was pared by 4 bases and J by 5 bases, with 13 bases between. The CDR3 is 14 residues long. Germline assignment: CDR1 SGHVS and CDR2 FQNEAQ. On this clonotype itself: What it binds is not known.

Study-wide points: The study reached conclusions through statistical analysis that was cross-sectional, not following the same donors. For cord blood, abundant beta clonotypes had fewer insertions, unlike memory repertoires, which showed none. The authors noted that invariant MAIT and iNKT cells could partly confound zero-insertion analyses.

This sample also belongs to another study, concerning yellow fever vaccine responses in identical twins.

This sequence joins TRBV7-8 and TRBJ2-3; TRBD1 is a possible D gene (5 bases). The TCR sequence derives from a woman aged 18 to 35 in good health. Source material: memory (CD45RO+) T cells sorted from blood. This CDR3 reads CASSSHFRGDTQYF. The CDR3 bases are TGTGCCAGCAGCTCCCACTTTAGGGGAGATACGCAGTATTTT.